The T cell receptor beta chain under discussion was sequenced for a study of radiation and T cells in renal cell carcinoma. Sample treatment: treatment-naive control, cytoreductive nephrectomy. TCRdb's table, derived via immunoSEQ multiplex PCR, lists solely in-frame clones and lacks some. The sample carries 15,000 or so clones, roughly 60% recorded once. About this clone itself: Its antigen is currently unknown.

Overall study findings and caveats: Dominant CDR3 motifs occupied more repertoire in irradiated than control tumors.

This sample comprised tumor tissue, obtained from a patient whose treatment was nephrectomy without radiotherapy. This TCR was recovered from a man over 45 with renal cell carcinoma.

In nucleotides, the CDR3 is TGTGCCTGGAGCCTGGGCGGGAGCACTGAAGCTTTCTTT. Translating it yields CAWSLGGSTEAFF. The V gene is TRBV30, the J gene TRBJ1-1, with unresolved D. The CDR3 has 13 amino acids. Germline values: CDR1 GTSNPN, CDR2 SVGIG (reference sequence). Trimming stripped 3 bases from V and 4 bases from J, with 12 bases between.